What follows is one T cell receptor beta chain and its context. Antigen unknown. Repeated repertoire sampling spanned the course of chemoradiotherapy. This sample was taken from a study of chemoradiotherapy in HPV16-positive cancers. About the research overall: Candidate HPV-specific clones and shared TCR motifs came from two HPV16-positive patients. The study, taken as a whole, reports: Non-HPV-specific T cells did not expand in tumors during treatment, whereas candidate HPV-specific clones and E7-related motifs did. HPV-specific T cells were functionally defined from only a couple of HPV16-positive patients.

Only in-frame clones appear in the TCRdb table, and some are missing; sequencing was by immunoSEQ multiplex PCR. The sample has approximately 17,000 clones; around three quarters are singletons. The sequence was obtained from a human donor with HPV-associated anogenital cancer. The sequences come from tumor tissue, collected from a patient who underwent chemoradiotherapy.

CDR3 protein: CASSRRGAGEETQYF. The CDR3 nucleotides read TGCGCCAGCAGCCGGAGGGGGGCGGGGGAAGAGACCCAGTACTTC. The chain is built from TRBV5-1 and TRBJ2-5; D is perhaps TRBD2 (7 bases). The CDR3 covers 15 residues. The germline gives CDR1 SGHRS, CDR2 YFSETQ. V shed 4 bases and J shed 3 bases, with 16 bases lying between them.